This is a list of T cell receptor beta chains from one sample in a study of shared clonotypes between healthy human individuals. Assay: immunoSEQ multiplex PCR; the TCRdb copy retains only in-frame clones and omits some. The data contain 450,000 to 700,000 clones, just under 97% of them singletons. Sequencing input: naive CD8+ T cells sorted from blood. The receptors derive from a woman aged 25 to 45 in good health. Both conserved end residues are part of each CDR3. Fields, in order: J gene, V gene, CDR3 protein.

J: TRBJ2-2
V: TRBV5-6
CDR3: CASSLDSGELFF

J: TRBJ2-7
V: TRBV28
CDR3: CASSLGTGTYEQYF

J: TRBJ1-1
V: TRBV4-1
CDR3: CASSYASRGYGTEAFF

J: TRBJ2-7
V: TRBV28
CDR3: CASSSIGGEYEQYF

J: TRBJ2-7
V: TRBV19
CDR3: CASSDKSSYEQYF

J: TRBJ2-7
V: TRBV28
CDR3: CASSFIGSYEQYF

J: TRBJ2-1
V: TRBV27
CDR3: CASSLSNEGFHNEQFF

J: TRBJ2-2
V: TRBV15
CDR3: CATRGGADTGELFF

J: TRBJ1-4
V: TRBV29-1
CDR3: CSVAGGGITNEKLFF

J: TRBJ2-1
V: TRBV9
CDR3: CASSVGGRAWDEQFF

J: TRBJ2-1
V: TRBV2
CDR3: CASSERYSVSGNEQFF

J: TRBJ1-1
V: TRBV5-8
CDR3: CASSFPDRLNTEAFF

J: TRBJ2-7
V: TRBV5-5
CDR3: CASSSGPSYEQYF

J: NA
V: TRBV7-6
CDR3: CASSPGGPRGVGEQYF

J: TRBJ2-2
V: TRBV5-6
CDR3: CASSLLSTGELFF

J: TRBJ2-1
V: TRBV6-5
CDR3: CASMGTSYNEQFF